One sample yielded the 9 T cell receptor beta chains listed below, sequenced in a study of T cell responses to AZD1222 COVID-19 vaccine. The table came from immunoSEQ multiplex PCR; TCRdb's copy has only in-frame clones and leaves some out. Of 140,000 to 150,000 clones listed, 85% to 95% are singletons. The sample consisted of peripheral blood, taken on day 0 of AZD1222 vaccination. The source of these receptors is an adult in good health.

The J gene is TRBJ1-5, the V gene TRBV5-1, with a possible D match to TRBD1 (6 bases). This CDR3 contains 14 residues. Germline CDR1 is SGHRS and CDR2 is YFSETQ. Trimming shortened V by 1 base and J by 5 bases, and 10 bases separated the two germline ends. CDR3 loop: CASSLTGSDQPQHF. CDR3 DNA: TGCGCCAGCAGCTTGACAGGGTCGGATCAGCCCCAGCATTTT.

V usage is TRBV24-1 and J usage is TRBJ1-2; tentatively, D is TRBD1 (6 bases). The CDR3 loop spans 15 amino acids. Germline CDR1 and CDR2: KGHDR and SFDVKD. The germline V and J ends were trimmed by 9 bases and 6 bases, with 22 bases remaining between them. CDR3 amino acids: CATSVGRGPVNGYTF. The CDR3 nucleotides are TGTGCCACCTCAGTCGGGCGGGGGCCGGTAAATGGCTACACCTTC.

V and J are TRBV27 and TRBJ1-6, with TRBD1 as a possible D gene (5 bases). In germline, CDR1 is MNHEY, CDR2 SMNVEV (reference sequence). The ends were cut back, 6 bases at V and 10 bases at J, with 19 bases in the middle. The length of the CDR3 is 15 residues. The CDR3 region has the DNA TGTGCCAGCAGGGCGGGGAGTCAGGGAAGATCACCCCTCCACTTT. Its protein is CASRAGSQGRSPLHF.

This sequence joins TRBV10-3 and TRBJ1-1; 7 bases are shared with TRBD1. The germline gives CDR1 ENHRY, CDR2 SYGVKD. V was clipped by 4 bases and J by 2 bases; unmatched bases: 1. The CDR3 has 13 residues. For the CDR3, the DNA is TGTGCCATCAGTGGACAGGGTAACACTGAAGCTTTCTTT. Amino acid sequence: CAISGQGNTEAFF.

The chain has TRBV18 and TRBJ1-1; TRBD1 matches at 11 bases. CDR3 size: 18 residues. V shed 3 bases and J 0 bases; nucleotides not matched to a gene: 9. Germline CDR1 and CDR2: KGHSH and LQKENI. CDR3 coding DNA: TGTGCCAGCTCACCTTTCCCGGGACAGGGGGATGTGAACACTGAAGCTTTCTTT. This codes for CASSPFPGQGDVNTEAFF.

The rearrangement links TRBV19 to TRBJ2-1; 10 bases match TRBD2. V shed 3 bases, J shed 7 bases, and the junction held 6 bases outside the gene matches. This CDR3 is built from 15 residues. Germline V gives CDR1 LNHDA, CDR2 SQIVND (reference sequence). The CDR3 nucleotides read TGTGCCAGTAGTATCTCTAGCGGGGGCGGTAATGAGCAGTTCTTC. Protein: CASSISSGGGNEQFF. Filled out from reference TRBV19 and TRBJ2-1, the complete variable domain reads DGGITQSPKYLFRKEGQNVTLSCEQNLNHDAMYWYRQDPGQGLRLIYYSQIVNDFQKGDIAEGYSVSREKKESFPLTVTSAQKNPTAFYLCASSISSGGGNEQFFGPGTRLTVL.

This clone was counted once. The V gene is TRBV2, the J gene TRBJ1-6; no reliable D call. V was pared by 8 bases and J by 0 bases, with 8 bases between. In germline, CDR1 is SNHLY, CDR2 FYNNEI. The CDR3 has 14 residues. The CDR3 sequence: CASGRSSYNSPLHF. The CDR3 DNA is TGTGCCAGCGGACGGAGCTCCTATAATTCACCCCTCCACTTT.

V is TRBV19 and J is TRBJ2-7; weak D call: TRBD2 (5 bases). V was cut by 3 bases and J by 3 bases, with 9 bases left in between. The CDR3 is 13 amino acids. Per germline, CDR1 LNHDA and CDR2 SQIVND (reference sequence). Here the CDR3 DNA reads TGTGCCAGTAGTATTACCGGGAACTACGAGCAGTACTTC. Translating gives CASSITGNYEQYF. Based on the CDR3 plus reference TRBV19 and TRBJ2-7, the full variable domain is DGGITQSPKYLFRKEGQNVTLSCEQNLNHDAMYWYRQDPGQGLRLIYYSQIVNDFQKGDIAEGYSVSREKKESFPLTVTSAQKNPTAFYLCASSITGNYEQYFGPGTRLTVT.

The chain couples TRBV30 to TRBJ1-1, with D tentatively TRBD1 (5 bases). The CDR3 is 13 residues long. In germline, CDR1 is GTSNPN, CDR2 SVGIG (reference sequence). Trimming left V 6 bases short and J 1 base short, with 12 bases between. Here the CDR3 DNA reads TGTGCCTGTATGGGGCCTTCGAACACTGAAGCTTTCTTT. Translating gives CACMGPSNTEAFF. Drawing the rest from reference TRBV30 and TRBJ1-1, the complete variable domain is SQTIHQWPATLVQPVGSPLSLECTVEGTSNPNLYWYRQAAGRGLQLLFYSVGIGQISSEVPQNLSASRPQDRQFILSSKKLLLSDSGFYLCACMGPSNTEAFFGQGTRLTVV.